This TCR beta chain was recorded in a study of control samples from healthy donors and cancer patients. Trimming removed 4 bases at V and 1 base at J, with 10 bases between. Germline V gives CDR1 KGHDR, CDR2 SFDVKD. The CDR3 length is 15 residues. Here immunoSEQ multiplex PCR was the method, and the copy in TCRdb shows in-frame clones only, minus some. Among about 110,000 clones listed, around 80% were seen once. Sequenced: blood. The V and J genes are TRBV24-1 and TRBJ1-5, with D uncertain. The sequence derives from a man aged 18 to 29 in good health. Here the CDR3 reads CATSDPRVSNQPQHF. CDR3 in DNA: TGTGCCACCAGTGACCCCCGGGTGAGCAATCAGCCCCAGCATTTT.